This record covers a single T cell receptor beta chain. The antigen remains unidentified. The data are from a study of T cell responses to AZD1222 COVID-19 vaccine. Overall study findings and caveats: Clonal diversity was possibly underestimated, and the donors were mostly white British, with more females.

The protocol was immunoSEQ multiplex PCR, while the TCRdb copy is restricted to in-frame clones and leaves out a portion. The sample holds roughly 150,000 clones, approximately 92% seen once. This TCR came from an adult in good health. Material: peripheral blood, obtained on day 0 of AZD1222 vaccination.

The CDR3, as DNA: TGTGCCATGGGGGGAACTAGCACAGATACGCAGTATTTT. This sequence encodes CAMGGTSTDTQYF. This sequence joins TRBV10-3 and TRBJ2-3; a weak D match, TRBD2 (6 bases). The CDR3 sequence is 13 residues long. The V and J ends lost 9 bases and 0 bases respectively, with 10 bases between them. Germline loops: CDR1 ENHRY, CDR2 SYGVKD.